The entry that follows covers one TCR beta chain sequence. Its antigen remains unknown. The sample originates from a study of shared clonotypes between healthy human individuals. Regarding the study as a whole: The genetic and exposure-history diversity represented was limited by few donors.

Assay: immunoSEQ multiplex PCR; the TCRdb copy retains only in-frame clones and omits some. The table lists 1.6 million or so clones, around 97% of them singletons, with about 1.2% in the top ten. The source material was naive CD4+ T cells sorted from blood. Subset described: CD45RA+ positively selected. This receptor was obtained from a man in his thirties or forties in good health.

CDR3 amino acids: CASSVAPGGLNTGELFF. In nucleotides, the CDR3 is TGTGCCAGCAGCGTAGCCCCGGGAGGGTTGAACACCGGGGAGCTGTTTTTT. V gene TRBV9 combines with J gene TRBJ2-2; 8 positions agree with TRBD2. Germline V gene data show CDR1 as SGDLS and CDR2 as YYNGEE. Trimming at V came to 0 bases and at J to 1 base, leaving 5 bases not matched to a gene. The CDR3 covers 17 residues.